Each of the 5 T cell receptor beta chains below was sequenced from the same sample in a study of blood T cell repertoires in COVID-19. The data were produced by immunoSEQ multiplex PCR, yet TCRdb's version contains in-frame clones alone and is incomplete. The sample includes 150,000 or so clones, roughly nine tenths of them seen just once. The specimen was PBMCs or T cells enriched from blood (not recorded which). The origin of the receptors is a human donor with acute COVID-19. The donor label of this sample is uncertain.

The chain recombines TRBV4-2 with TRBJ2-7, with TRBD2 matching 8 bases. Losses at the gene ends were 1 base for V and 3 bases for J; bases not matched to a gene: 5. The CDR3 has 15 residues. Germline assignment: CDR1 LGHNA and CDR2 YNFKEQ. CDR3 nucleotides: TGTGCCAGCAGCCAAGCGCGGGGGGCGGGCTACGAGCAGTACTTC. This translates into CASSQARGAGYEQYF.

The rearrangement joins TRBV9 to TRBJ2-1, with a weak D call TRBD2 (6 bases). The CDR3 contains 13 residues. The germline gives CDR1 SGDLS, CDR2 YYNGEE. Trimming cost V 3 bases and J 10 bases, with 14 bases left between them. CDR3 residues: CASSAPRRGEQFF. CDR3 bases: TGTGCCAGCAGCGCTCCTCGTCGGGGGGAGCAGTTCTTC.

The gene calls are TRBV4-2 and TRBJ2-5; 8 positions agree with TRBD2. Trimming took 0 bases from V and 2 from J; bases not matched to a gene: 5. Germline assignment: CDR1 LGHNA and CDR2 YNFKEQ. This CDR3 has 16 amino acids. CDR3 coding DNA: TGTGCCAGCAGCCAAGATTTACTAGCGGTACAAGAGACCCAGTACTTC. It is translated as CASSQDLLAVQETQYF.

This clone was found a few times. The chain is built from TRBV19 and TRBJ1-2; 7 nucleotides agree with TRBD1. The trim removed 9 bases at V and 0 bases at J, leaving 10 bases unmatched. Germline V gene data show CDR1 as LNHDA and CDR2 as SQIVND (reference sequence). This CDR3 contains 15 residues. As DNA, the CDR3 is TGTGCCAGCCGACAGGGAATATATCCTAACTATGGCTACACCTTC. This gives the protein CASRQGIYPNYGYTF.

The chain carries TRBV4-1 and TRBJ2-1, with 7 bases identical to TRBD2. V dropped 4 bases and J dropped 8; count of bases not matched to a gene: 5. This CDR3 has 13 amino acids. Germline CDR1 is MGHRA and CDR2 is YSYEKL. This CDR3 is CASSPGGIYEQFF. In nucleotides, the CDR3 is TGCGCCAGCAGCCCCGGGGGGATATATGAGCAGTTCTTC.